Shown below are 2 T cell receptor beta chains from a single sample sequenced in a study of blood T cell repertoires in COVID-19. Libraries were prepared by immunoSEQ multiplex PCR; TCRdb keeps only in-frame clonotypes and omits some of them. This table holds 250,000 or so clones, approximately 84% found once. Material for sequencing was PBMCs or T cells enriched from blood (not recorded which). These receptors all come from a man aged 45-60 years who had recovered from COVID-19.

The chain uses TRBV6-4 and TRBJ2-3; TRBD2 aligns across 7 bases. This CDR3 region has 15 residues. The J segment lost 6 bases and the V segment lost 6 bases, leaving 12 bases of the junction unmatched. CDR1 and CDR2 from the germline V gene are MRHNA and SNTAGT. CDR3 sequence: CASRSSGAERDTQYF. The DNA for the CDR3 is TGTGCCAGCAGGTCAAGCGGGGCGGAACGGGATACGCAGTATTTT.

The V call is TRBV5-4, the J call TRBJ1-2; D is undetermined. Trimming removed 2 bases at V and 0 bases at J, with 8 bases between. The CDR3 spans 14 residues. Looked up from germline, CDR1 is SGHNT and CDR2 is YYREEE (reference sequence). CDR3 sequence reads: CASSFFHTNYGYTF. CDR3 bases: TGTGCCAGCAGCTTTTTTCACACTAACTATGGCTACACCTTC.